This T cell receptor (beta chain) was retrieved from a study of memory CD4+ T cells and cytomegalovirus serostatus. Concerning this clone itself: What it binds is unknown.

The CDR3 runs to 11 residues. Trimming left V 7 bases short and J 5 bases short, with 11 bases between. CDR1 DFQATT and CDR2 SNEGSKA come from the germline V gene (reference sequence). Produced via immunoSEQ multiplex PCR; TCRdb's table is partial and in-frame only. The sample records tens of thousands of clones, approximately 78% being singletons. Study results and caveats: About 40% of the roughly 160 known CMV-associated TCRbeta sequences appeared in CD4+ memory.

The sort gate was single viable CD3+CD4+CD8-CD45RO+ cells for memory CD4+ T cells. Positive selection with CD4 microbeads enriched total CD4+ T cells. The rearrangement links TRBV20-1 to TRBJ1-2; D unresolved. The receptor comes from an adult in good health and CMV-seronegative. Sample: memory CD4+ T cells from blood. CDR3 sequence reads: CSGKGGYGYTF. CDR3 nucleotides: TGCAGTGGGAAGGGAGGATATGGCTACACCTTC.